These 19 T cell receptor beta chains were all obtained from the same sample, sequenced in a study of cytomegalovirus exposure and HLA in healthy donors. Amplification used 60 Vbeta primers and 13 Jbeta primers. The table came from immunoSEQ multiplex PCR; TCRdb's copy has only in-frame clones and leaves some out. The sample lists roughly 180,000 clones; roughly 75% were seen once. Sequencing was performed on PBMCs. These receptor sequences come from a female donor in good health and CMV-seronegative.

J is TRBJ2-2 and V is TRBV5-1; TRBD1 aligns across 7 bases. The CDR3 spans 15 residues. CDR1 is SGHRS, CDR2 YFSETQ, per germline. The ends lost 0 bases at V and 7 bases at J; junction bases unmatched: 6. The CDR3 DNA sequence: TGCGCCAGCAGCTTGGGAACCCACAGGGGCGGGGAGCTGTTTTTT. Amino acid sequence: CASSLGTHRGGELFF. The full variable domain, rest sourced from reference TRBV5-1 and TRBJ2-2, is KAGVTQTPRYLIKTRGQQVTLSCSPISGHRSVSWYQQTPGQGLQFLFEYFSETQRNKGNFPGRFSGRQFSNSRSEMNVSTLELGDSALYLCASSLGTHRGGELFFGEGSRLTVL.

V and J are TRBV2 and TRBJ1-5, with D unresolved. Germline lookup yields CDR1 SNHLY and CDR2 FYNNEI. With 4 bases removed from V and 0 bases from J, the gap between germline ends came to 10 bases. This CDR3 spans 15 amino acids. The DNA of the CDR3 is TGTGCCAGCAGTGTTGGCAGAAGTAGCAATCAGCCCCAGCATTTT. It encodes CASSVGRSSNQPQHF.

The V gene is TRBV4-1, the J gene TRBJ2-3; D not resolved. The V and J ends lost 0 bases and 2 bases respectively, with 15 bases between them. The CDR3 runs 17 residues. The germline CDR1 and CDR2 sequences are MGHRA and YSYEKL. The CDR3 loop reads CASSQDRSVSNTDTQYF. DNA of the CDR3: TGCGCCAGCAGCCAAGATCGAAGCGTCTCCAACACAGATACGCAGTATTTT.

The rearrangement links TRBV19 to TRBJ1-1; D not certain. The ends were cut back, 6 bases at V and 2 bases at J, with 10 bases in the middle. Germline assignment: CDR1 LNHDA and CDR2 SQIVND (reference sequence). The CDR3 length is 13 residues. The CDR3 DNA reads as TGTGCCAGTAGAGGGAGGGCTAACACTGAAGCTTTCTTT. It is translated as CASRGRANTEAFF. Filled out from reference TRBV19 and TRBJ1-1, the complete variable domain reads DGGITQSPKYLFRKEGQNVTLSCEQNLNHDAMYWYRQDPGQGLRLIYYSQIVNDFQKGDIAEGYSVSREKKESFPLTVTSAQKNPTAFYLCASRGRANTEAFFGQGTRLTVV.

The gene calls are TRBV2 and TRBJ2-1; TRBD2 matches at 10 bases. Trimming cost V 7 bases and J 4 bases; bases outside gene matches: 4. The CDR3 loop spans 14 amino acids. Germline V gene lookup returns CDR1 SNHLY and CDR2 FYNNEI. The CDR3 DNA sequence: TGTGCCAGCACGAGGACTAGCGGATACAATGAGCAGTTCTTC. Its protein is CASTRTSGYNEQFF.

The chain combines TRBV11-3 with TRBJ2-1, with a weak D call TRBD1 (6 bases). The CDR3 sequence is 14 residues long. Per germline, CDR1 SGHNT and CDR2 YENEEA. V lost 5 bases, J lost 9 bases, and 17 bases lay in between. CDR3 nucleotide sequence: TGTGCCAGCAGCGCGCACGGGACAACGAGTGAGCAGTTCTTC. It is translated as CASSAHGTTSEQFF. The whole variable domain, filled in from reference TRBV11-3 and TRBJ2-1, reads EAGVVQSPRYKIIEKKQPVAFWCNPISGHNTLYWYLQNLGQGPELLIRYENEEAVDDSQLPKDRFSAERLKGVDSTLKIQPAELGDSAVYLCASSAHGTTSEQFFGPGTRLTVL.

This chain uses TRBV29-1 with TRBJ2-1; possible D gene TRBD2, 6 bases. Trimming stripped 7 bases from V and 4 bases from J, with 11 bases between. The length of the CDR3 is 12 residues. From germline, CDR1 is SQVTM and CDR2 ANQGSEA. CDR3 protein: CSADRGYNEQFF. CDR3 DNA sequence: TGCAGCGCGGACCGGGGGTACAATGAGCAGTTCTTC.

The chain couples TRBV6-4 to TRBJ2-2, with a weak D call TRBD2 (6 bases). This CDR3 contains 16 residues. Germline-derived CDR1 and CDR2 are MRHNA and SNTAGT. The V and J ends lost 0 bases and 4 bases respectively, with 12 bases between them. CDR3 in amino acids: CASSDSPEGSTGELFF. The CDR3 DNA follows: TGTGCCAGCAGTGACTCCCCGGAGGGGAGCACCGGGGAGCTGTTTTTT.

This clone was seen a handful of times. This specimen includes other DNA sequences encoding the same CDR3. This chain connects TRBV19 to TRBJ1-4; TRBD1 agrees at 8 bases. The CDR3 contains 17 residues. Germline CDR1 LNHDA, CDR2 SQIVND (reference sequence). J lost 0 bases, V lost 11 bases, and 14 bases had no gene match. CDR3: CASSARGPAATNEKLFF. CDR3 bases: TGTGCCTCCTCAGCCAGGGGGCCGGCGGCAACTAATGAAAAACTGTTTTTT.

This clone has more than one count but fewer than ten. The chain employs TRBV29-1 and TRBJ2-5, with a possible D match to TRBD1 (6 bases). CDR3 length: 14 amino acids. Germline V CDR1 and CDR2: SQVTM, ANQGSEA. Trimming shortened V by 7 bases and J by 5 bases, and 20 bases separated the two germline ends. The CDR3 bases are TGCAGCGCCGACCCGACTGGGGGCGGCGAGACCCAGTACTTC. Translation gives CSADPTGGGETQYF.

The rearrangement uses TRBV6-5 and TRBJ2-2; TRBD2 aligns across 7 bases. The ends lost 2 bases at V and 0 bases at J; junction bases unmatched: 0. CDR1 and CDR2 (germline): MNHEY, SVGAGI. This CDR3 comprises 15 residues. The CDR3 spells CASSYGLANTGELFF. CDR3 in DNA: TGTGCCAGCAGTTACGGACTAGCGAACACCGGGGAGCTGTTTTTT.

CDR3: CASSPLTPAAYEQYF. The DNA of the CDR3 is TGTGCCAGCTCACCACTCACTCCAGCGGCCTACGAGCAGTACTTC. This chain links TRBV18 with TRBJ2-7; tentatively, D is TRBD2 (5 bases). Germline-derived CDR1 and CDR2 are KGHSH and LQKENI. This CDR3 has 15 residues. Between the trimmed V and J ends, which lost 1 base and 2 bases, there was a span of 12 bases.

This clone was counted only a few times. DNA of the CDR3: TGTGCCAGCAGTCCGCTGACAGGGGGGGGCACTGAAGCTTTCTTT. This sequence encodes CASSPLTGGGTEAFF. V and J are TRBV6-5 and TRBJ1-1, with 9 bases matching TRBD1. Losses at the gene ends were 5 bases for V and 4 bases for J; bases not matched to a gene: 8. The CDR3 spans 15 residues. Germline values: CDR1 MNHEY, CDR2 SVGAGI.

The V and J genes are TRBV18 and TRBJ1-3; the D gene is possibly TRBD1 (6 bases). Trimming shortened V by 6 bases and J by 0 bases, and 15 bases separated the two germline ends. This CDR3 has 16 amino acids. The germline CDR1 and CDR2 sequences are KGHSH and LQKENI. The CDR3 region is CASSLGQIHSGNTIYF. The CDR3 region has the DNA TGTGCCAGCTCGCTAGGACAGATCCACTCTGGAAACACCATATATTTT.

As concerns this clone: Compared with germline, one end of the junction differs, possibly owing to a read error. The rearrangement uses TRBV19 and TRBJ1-5; no reliable D call. The germline gives CDR1 LNHDA, CDR2 SQIVND (reference sequence). The CDR3 extends over 14 amino acids. CDR3 loop: CASTIPGSNQPQHF. CDR3 DNA: TGTGCCAGTACTATACCCGGGAGCAATCAGCCCCAGCATTTT.

The chain is built from TRBV7-2 and TRBJ2-3, with TRBD2 identical over 8 bases. The CDR3 is 15 residues long. With V trimmed by 5 bases and J by 1 base, 5 bases remained unmatched. Germline lookup yields CDR1 SGHTA and CDR2 FQGNSA. The CDR3 region is CASSRLRGGTDTQYF. The DNA for the CDR3 is TGTGCCAGCAGCCGGTTGCGGGGGGGCACAGATACGCAGTATTTT.

The J gene is TRBJ2-2, the V gene TRBV28; D is possibly TRBD1 (5 bases). Germline CDR1 MDHEN, CDR2 SYDVKM. This CDR3 is built from 15 residues. Trimming took 6 bases from V and 9 from J, leaving 20 bases between them. The CDR3 DNA reads as TGTGCCAGCAGCCTAACGCCCGGACAATCTCGGGAGCTGTTTTTT. This gives the protein CASSLTPGQSRELFF.

J is TRBJ2-3 and V is TRBV10-3, with 9 bases identical to TRBD2. The CDR3 totals 14 residues. Germline V gene data show CDR1 as ENHRY and CDR2 as SYGVKD. J gave up 3 bases and V 3 bases, and 1 base lay outside the gene matches. The CDR3 loop is CAISESGRTDTQYF. The CDR3 nucleotides read TGTGCCATCAGTGAAAGCGGGAGGACAGATACGCAGTATTTT.

The chain employs TRBV2 and TRBJ2-5; 7 bases fit TRBD1. With 8 bases clipped from V and 5 bases from J, the junction kept 17 bases outside the gene matches. The CDR3 contains 16 residues. Germline lookup yields CDR1 SNHLY and CDR2 FYNNEI. CDR3: CASRRQGLDLAETQYF. CDR3 bases: TGTGCCAGCCGCCGACAGGGCTTGGATTTGGCGGAGACCCAGTACTTC.